This T cell receptor beta chain was documented in a study of cytotoxic CD8 clonotypes in ibrutinib-treated CLL. Trimming shortened V by 3 bases and J by 6 bases, and 6 bases separated the two germline ends. This CDR3 has 12 residues. Germline values: CDR1 SGHTA, CDR2 FQGNSA. The repertoire was sequenced with immunoSEQ multiplex PCR; TCRdb's copy has only in-frame clones and lacks some. The sample holds about 250,000 clones; 60% to 75% are singletons and the top ten take just over 15%. The rearrangement uses TRBV7-2 and TRBJ2-1, with D possibly matching TRBD2 (5 bases). Sample: PBMCs, taken after 24 months of ibrutinib treatment. The source is a human donor with chronic lymphocytic leukemia. The CDR3 region has the DNA TGTGCCAGCAGCTTGGGAGTCAATGAGCAGTTCTTC. This sequence encodes CASSLGVNEQFF.